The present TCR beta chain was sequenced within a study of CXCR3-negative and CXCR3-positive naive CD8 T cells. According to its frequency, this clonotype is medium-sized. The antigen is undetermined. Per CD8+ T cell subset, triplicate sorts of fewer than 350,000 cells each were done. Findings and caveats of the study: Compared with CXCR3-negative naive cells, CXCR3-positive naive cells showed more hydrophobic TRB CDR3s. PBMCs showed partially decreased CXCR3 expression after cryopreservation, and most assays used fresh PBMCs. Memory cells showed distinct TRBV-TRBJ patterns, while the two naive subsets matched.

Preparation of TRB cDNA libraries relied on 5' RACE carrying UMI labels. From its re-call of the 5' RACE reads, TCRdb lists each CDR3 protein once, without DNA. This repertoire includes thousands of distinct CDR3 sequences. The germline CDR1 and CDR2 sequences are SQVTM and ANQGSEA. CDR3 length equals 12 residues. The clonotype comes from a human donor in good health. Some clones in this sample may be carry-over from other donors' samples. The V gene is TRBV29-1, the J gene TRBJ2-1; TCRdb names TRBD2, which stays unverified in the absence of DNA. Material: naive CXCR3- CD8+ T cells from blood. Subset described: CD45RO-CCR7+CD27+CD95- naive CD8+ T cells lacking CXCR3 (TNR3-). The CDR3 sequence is CSGLALSNEQFF.